This note documents a single T cell receptor (beta chain) sequence. Its antigen is as yet unknown. This sample was taken from a study of T cell repertoires in cytomegalovirus infection. Study results and caveats: Pooled public TCR beta family frequency picked out CMV carriers with the relevant HLA. The study found HLA-C-restricted CMV-specific TCR beta clonotypes dominating the ex vivo response.

The CDR3 runs 14 residues. V gave up 6 bases and J gave up 5 bases, with 14 bases separating them. Germline V gene sequence: CDR1 SNHLY, CDR2 FYNNEI. TCRdb used MiXCR to reprocess the reads, holding one entry per CDR3 protein. The sample contains about 330,000 distinct CDR3 sequences, approximately 9.5% of which appear only once. This TCR came from a human donor in good health (CMV status not recorded). Some clones in this sample may be carry-over from other donors' samples. This rearrangement joins TRBV2 to TRBJ1-5, with a possible D match to TRBD1 (6 bases). The sample consisted of PBMCs. This CDR3 is CASSTEGGHQPQHF. The CDR3 DNA reads as TGTGCCAGCAGCACCGAGGGGGGGCATCAGCCCCAGCATTTT.